This T cell receptor (beta chain) appears in the sequencing data of a study of CXCR3-negative and CXCR3-positive naive CD8 T cells. Study-level information: Per library, roughly 1.6 +/- 0.3 million reads; about 135 million TRB reads overall.

Study-wide points: CXCR3-expressing naive cells carried TRB CDR3s more hydrophobic than those of CXCR3-negative naive cells. Memory, not naive, CXCR3-negative and CXCR3-positive cells differed in TRBV-TRBJ usage.

UMI-labeled 5' RACE yielded the TRB cDNA libraries. TCRdb re-called the 5' RACE reads; one entry per CDR3 protein, DNA not given. The sample table includes about 120,000 distinct CDR3 sequences. Worth noting for this clonotype: Its antigen remains unidentified.

Each CD8+ T cell subset was sorted in triplicate, 300,000 cells each. Identification of naive CD8+ T cells rested on CD45RO-CCR7+CD27+CD95- status. The CDR3 is made up of 18 amino acids. Germline V lookup: CDR1 MDHEN, CDR2 SYDVKM. The sequence was collected from a human donor in good health. Some clones in this sample may be carry-over from other donors' samples. The specimen sequenced was naive CXCR3+ CD8+ T cells from blood. The subset here: CD45RO-CCR7+CD27+CD95- naive CD8+ T cells expressing CXCR3 (TNR3+). This chain connects TRBV28 to TRBJ1-1; TCRdb's D call of TRBD1 is untestable without DNA. The CDR3 sequence: CASRSTGAGLSGNTEAFF.